The 8 T cell receptor beta chains below were found in one sample sequenced in a study of blood T cell repertoires in COVID-19. Here immunoSEQ multiplex PCR was the method, and the copy in TCRdb shows in-frame clones only, minus some. This sample has a few hundred thousand clones, with more than 75% found just once. The sequencing sample was made of PBMCs or T cells enriched from blood (not recorded which). The receptors shown here come from a woman in her forties or fifties who had recovered from COVID-19.

This sequence joins TRBV3-1 (or the pseudogene TRBV3-2) and TRBJ2-1, with 12 bases that match TRBD2. With 4 bases clipped from V and 6 bases from J, the junction kept 10 bases outside the gene matches. Germline loops: CDR1 LGHDT, CDR2 YNNKEL (reference sequence). The CDR3 totals 17 residues. CDR3: CASSPPLAGGRGNEQFF. CDR3 nucleotide sequence: TGTGCCAGCAGCCCACCACTAGCGGGGGGTAGGGGCAATGAGCAGTTCTTC.

This clone has only one observation. V usage is TRBV10-3 and J usage is TRBJ2-7; D is unresolved. Trimming removed 0 bases at V and 0 bases at J, with 12 bases between. From germline, CDR1 is ENHRY and CDR2 SYGVKD. This CDR3 spans 16 amino acids. The CDR3 sequence: CAISESYFYSSYEQYF. The DNA of the CDR3 is TGTGCCATCAGTGAGTCATACTTCTACAGCTCCTACGAGCAGTACTTC.

V is TRBV4-2 and J is TRBJ2-2; TRBD2 agrees at 14 bases. The germline CDR1 and CDR2 sequences are LGHNA and YNFKEQ. V lost 3 bases to trimming and J lost 6 bases; unmatched junction nucleotides: 12. There are 19 residues in the CDR3. Here the CDR3 reads CASSHFGTSGGLGPGELFF. CDR3 nucleotides: TGTGCCAGCAGCCATTTCGGGACTAGCGGGGGACTGGGTCCCGGGGAGCTGTTTTTT.

The chain couples TRBV5-1 to TRBJ2-3; D gene unclear. Germline V CDR1 and CDR2: SGHRS, YFSETQ. V was clipped by 0 bases and J by 0 bases, with 8 bases between them. The CDR3 extends over 15 amino acids. CDR3 in amino acids: CASSLARTSTDTQYF. CDR3 nucleotide sequence: TGCGCCAGCAGCTTGGCTAGAACTAGCACAGATACGCAGTATTTT. The variable domain in full, completed from reference TRBV5-1 and TRBJ2-3, reads KAGVTQTPRYLIKTRGQQVTLSCSPISGHRSVSWYQQTPGQGLQFLFEYFSETQRNKGNFPGRFSGRQFSNSRSEMNVSTLELGDSALYLCASSLARTSTDTQYFGPGTRLTVL.

The chain is built from TRBV4-3 and TRBJ1-2; D might be TRBD1 (5 bases). The CDR3 contains 15 residues. Trimming cost V 1 base and J 5 bases, with 14 bases left between them. CDR1 is LGHNA, CDR2 YSLEER, per germline. CDR3 in DNA: TGCGCCAGCAGCCAAGCAGTGACGGAGGGGTATGGCTACACCTTC. It codes for CASSQAVTEGYGYTF.

This chain joins TRBV29-1 and TRBJ1-2; 7 bases line up with TRBD1. The V and J ends lost 4 bases and 1 base, in that order; junction bases with no gene match: 9. CDR3 length: 15 residues. CDR1 is SQVTM and CDR2 is ANQGSEA in the germline V gene. CDR3 loop: CSVAMDRRSNYGYTF. CDR3 DNA: TGCAGCGTTGCGATGGACAGGAGAAGTAACTATGGCTACACCTTC.

V is TRBV12-5 and J is TRBJ1-1; D not certain. Trimming pared 7 bases from V and 0 bases from J, leaving 12 bases between. The CDR3 consists of 14 residues. Looked up from germline, CDR1 is LGHNT and CDR2 is FRNRAP. The DNA for the CDR3 is TGTGCTAGTGCCCATGGCACCGTGAACACTGAAGCTTTCTTT. Translating it yields CASAHGTVNTEAFF.

The chain couples TRBV5-1 to TRBJ2-1; a weak D match, TRBD1 (7 bases). Germline V gives CDR1 SGHRS, CDR2 YFSETQ. The CDR3 totals 15 residues. V was cut by 3 bases and J by 2 bases, with 12 bases left in between. In nucleotides, the CDR3 is TGCGCCAGCAGCTATCAGGGGGGAACCTACAATGAGCAGTTCTTC. Translating gives CASSYQGGTYNEQFF.